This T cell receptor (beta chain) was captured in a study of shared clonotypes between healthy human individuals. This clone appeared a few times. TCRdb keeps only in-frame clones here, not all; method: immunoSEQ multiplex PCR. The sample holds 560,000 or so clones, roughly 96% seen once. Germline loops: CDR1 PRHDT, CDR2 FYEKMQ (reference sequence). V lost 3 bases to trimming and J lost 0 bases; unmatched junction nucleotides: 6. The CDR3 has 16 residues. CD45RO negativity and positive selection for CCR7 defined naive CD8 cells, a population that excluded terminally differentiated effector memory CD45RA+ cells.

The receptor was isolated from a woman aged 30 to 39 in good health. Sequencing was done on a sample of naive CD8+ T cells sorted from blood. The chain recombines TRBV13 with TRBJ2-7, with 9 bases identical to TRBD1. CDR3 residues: CASSFTGTGSSYEQYF. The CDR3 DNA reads TGTGCCAGCAGCTTTACCGGGACAGGGAGCTCCTACGAGCAGTACTTC.